This record looks at one TCR beta chain sequence and its context. Its antigen is currently unknown. V shed 6 bases and J 9 bases; nucleotides not matched to a gene: 7. Germline V gene sequence: CDR1 LGHDT, CDR2 YNNKEL (reference sequence). The CDR3 length is 15 residues. This entry belongs to a study of T cell repertoires in cytomegalovirus infection. Whole-study context: CMV epitopes, recently identified HLA-C-restricted and well-studied HLA-B-restricted, were used. Study-level results: Pooled public TCR beta family frequency picked out CMV carriers with the relevant HLA. The response measured ex vivo was dominated by TCR beta clonotypes (HLA-C-restricted and CMV-specific).

TCRdb ran MiXCR on the reads and lists one entry per CDR3 protein. The top ten hold more than 10% of the sample, which has 310,000 or so distinct CDR3 sequences, roughly 25% seen once. The TCR comes from a human donor in good health (CMV status not recorded). Some clones in this sample may be carry-over from other donors' samples. The sequenced sample was cultured PBMCs, obtained from culture after CMV antigen stimulation. This chain joins TRBV3-1 and TRBJ1-6, with TRBD1 matching 11 bases. The CDR3 protein is CASSRKGQGGSPLHF. The CDR3 DNA reads as TGTGCCAGCAGTCGAAAGGGACAGGGGGGTTCACCCCTCCACTTT.